This T cell receptor beta chain derives from a study of cytomegalovirus exposure and HLA in healthy donors. In germline, CDR1 is MGHDK, CDR2 SYGVNS. V was pared by 4 bases and J by 3 bases, with 9 bases between. The CDR3 is made up of 14 amino acids. Turning to this clone: Its antigen is unidentified.

Though nominally healthy at sampling, donors likely had unrecorded immune exposures. Study results and caveats: In a later analysis, TCR beta V- and J-gene trimming showed a link to a missense DCLRE1C variant.

60 Vbeta and 13 Jbeta primers were used in PCR. TCRdb's copy holds only in-frame clones and misses some; the assay was immunoSEQ multiplex PCR. In the table there are over 150,000 clones, 77% of which are singletons. Sequencing was performed on PBMCs. The chain is built from TRBV25-1 and TRBJ2-2; no definite D call. The TCR originated in a woman aged 60 to 75 in good health and CMV-seropositive. Written as DNA, the CDR3 is TGTGCCAGCAGTGCCCTTGACTACACCGGGGAGCTGTTTTTT. This gives the protein CASSALDYTGELFF. The full variable domain, completed using reference TRBV25-1 and TRBJ2-2, is EADIYQTPRYLVIGTGKKITLECSQTMGHDKMYWYQQDPGMELHLIHYSYGVNSTEKGDLSSESTVSRIRTEHFPLTLESARPSHTSQYLCASSALDYTGELFFGEGSRLTVL.